Following are 31 T cell receptor beta chains from one sample sequenced in a study of blood T cell repertoires in COVID-19. The table came from immunoSEQ multiplex PCR; TCRdb's copy has only in-frame clones and leaves some out. This sample has tens of thousands of clones, with roughly 78% found just once. Source material: peripheral blood. The receptors were sampled from an elderly woman with acute or convalescent COVID-19.

The genes are TRBV13 and TRBJ2-1, with TRBD2 matching 10 bases. CDR1 and CDR2 from the germline V gene are PRHDT and FYEKMQ (reference sequence). The CDR3 runs 15 residues. The junction had 3 bases not matched to a gene; V was cut back by 5 bases and J by 2 bases. The CDR3 DNA follows: TGTGCCAGCAGCATACTAGCGGGACCCTACAATGAGCAGTTCTTC. The encoded protein is CASSILAGPYNEQFF.

This sequence joins TRBV2 and TRBJ1-1; D call uncertain. The ends were cut back, 3 bases at V and 7 bases at J, with 9 bases in the middle. This CDR3 has 12 amino acids. The germline V gene encodes CDR1 SNHLY and CDR2 FYNNEI. The CDR3 DNA reads TGTGCCAGCAGTGATTATAGCTTTGAAGCTTTCTTT. Its protein product is CASSDYSFEAFF.

This clone was seen once. The CDR3 spells CASSRTGEAFF. The DNA for the CDR3 is TGTGCCAGCAGTCGGACAGGGGAGGCTTTCTTT. The J gene is TRBJ1-1, the V gene TRBV6-5; 9 bases line up with TRBD1. The V segment lost 5 bases and the J segment 11 bases; nucleotides outside the gene matches: 3. This CDR3 spans 11 amino acids. The germline CDR1 and CDR2 sequences are MNHEY and SVGAGI.

Worth noting for this clone: Other nucleotide sequences in the sample specify the same CDR3. The V call is TRBV20-1, the J call TRBJ1-1; D possibly corresponds to TRBD1 (6 bases). The germline V gene has CDR1 DFQATT and CDR2 SNEGSKA (reference sequence). Trimming took off 5 bases at V and 5 bases at J, with 9 bases between the two ends. The CDR3 consists of 11 residues. This CDR3 is CSAPGVTEAFF. The CDR3 nucleotides are TGCAGTGCTCCAGGGGTTACTGAAGCTTTCTTT.

This clone was counted between two and nine times. The CDR3 sequence is CASSFLAGPTDTQYF. DNA for the CDR3: TGCGCCAGCAGCTTCCTAGCGGGACCCACAGATACGCAGTATTTT. The genes are TRBV5-1 and TRBJ2-3, with 9 nucleotides matching TRBD2. J was trimmed by 2 bases and V by 2 bases; bases with no gene match: 3. Germline assignment: CDR1 SGHRS and CDR2 YFSETQ. This CDR3 spans 15 amino acids.

V is TRBV12-2 and J is TRBJ2-5; the table's D call of TRBD2 was not tested on the DNA. TRBV12-2 corresponds to a pseudogene. The CDR3 runs 15 residues. The CDR3 sequence: CAGRQVAGRQETQYF. CDR3 DNA sequence: TGTGCTGGTCGGCAGGTAGCGGGTCGGCAAGAGACCCAGTACTTC.

This chain links TRBV24-1 with TRBJ2-1; 10 bases agree with TRBD1. The germline gives CDR1 KGHDR, CDR2 SFDVKD. After removal of 4 bases from V and 7 bases from J, the junction contained 6 bases not matched to a gene. The CDR3 has 15 amino acids. The CDR3 DNA follows: TGTGCCACCAGTGACCCGGGACAGGGGATGAATGAGCAGTTCTTC. It encodes CATSDPGQGMNEQFF.

This clone has only a few counts. This chain uses TRBV11-2 with TRBJ1-1, with a tentative D call TRBD1 (6 bases). The CDR3 length is 13 residues. V lost 7 bases and J lost 4, with 13 bases in between. CDR1 and CDR2 (germline): SGHAT, FQNNGV. The CDR3 DNA reads TGTGCCAGCATCCTTTTCAGGGGCACTGAAGCTTTCTTT. Its translation: CASILFRGTEAFF.

The chain joins TRBV1 to TRBJ1-5. TRBV1 represents a pseudogene. This CDR3 has 20 residues. This CDR3 reads CTSSQDLPEAVNLYNQPQHF. The CDR3 region has the DNA TGCACCAGCAGCCAAGATCTGCCCGAGGCAGTGAACCTCTATAATCAGCCCCAGCATTTT.

The chain joins TRBV7-2 to TRBJ2-1; 11 bases match TRBD2. The CDR3 sequence is 17 residues long. J gave up 3 bases and V 6 bases, and 10 bases lay outside the gene matches. Germline loops: CDR1 SGHTA, CDR2 FQGNSA. This chain's CDR3 is CASRGLAGTTDYNEQFF. CDR3 nucleotides: TGTGCCAGCAGAGGACTAGCGGGTACCACCGACTACAATGAGCAGTTCTTC.

This rearrangement joins TRBV7-2 to TRBJ2-1, with 9 nucleotides matching TRBD2. CDR1 and CDR2 from the germline V gene are SGHTA and FQGNSA. Trimming cost V 5 bases and J 4 bases; bases outside gene matches: 9. This CDR3 region has 16 residues. The CDR3 reads CASSGGASGVYNEQFF. CDR3 in DNA: TGTGCCAGCAGCGGGGGGGCTAGCGGGGTTTACAATGAGCAGTTCTTC.

The chain employs TRBV5-1 and TRBJ2-5, with 7 bases that match TRBD1. The CDR3 has 13 amino acids. In germline, CDR1 is SGHRS, CDR2 YFSETQ. With 2 bases clipped from V and 5 bases from J, the junction kept 3 bases outside the gene matches. The CDR3 region is CASSLQGLETQYF. In DNA form, the CDR3 reads TGCGCCAGCAGCTTACAGGGGTTGGAGACCCAGTACTTC.

The gene calls are TRBV3-1 (or the pseudogene TRBV3-2) and TRBJ2-7; 7 bases map to TRBD2. This CDR3 contains 15 residues. The J segment lost 2 bases and the V segment lost 1 base, leaving 5 bases of the junction unmatched. CDR1 is LGHDT and CDR2 is YNNKEL in the germline V gene (reference sequence). CDR3 region: CASSQATSHTYEQYF. The CDR3 DNA reads as TGTGCCAGCAGCCAAGCGACTAGCCATACCTACGAGCAGTACTTC.

This chain uses TRBV6-5 with TRBJ1-2; 7 bases line up with TRBD1. Germline CDR1 and CDR2: MNHEY and SVGAGI. J was trimmed by 5 bases and V by 5 bases; bases with no gene match: 11. The CDR3 spans 15 residues. CDR3 in amino acids: CASSKRQGGHYGYTF. The CDR3 DNA reads TGTGCCAGCAGTAAACGACAGGGAGGTCATTATGGCTACACCTTC.

The chain recombines TRBV6-5 with TRBJ2-3, with TRBD2 identical over 8 bases. CDR3 length: 16 amino acids. Germline assignment: CDR1 MNHEY and CDR2 SVGAGI. Trimming took 4 bases from V and 5 from J; bases not matched to a gene: 11. In DNA form, the CDR3 reads TGTGCCAGCAGTTCCAACGGGGCGGGGGGTATAGATACGCAGTATTTT. It translates to CASSSNGAGGIDTQYF.

This sequence joins TRBV3-1 (or the pseudogene TRBV3-2) and TRBJ1-2; D not resolved. The ends were cut back, 2 bases at V and 6 bases at J, with 13 bases in the middle. Germline loops: CDR1 LGHDT, CDR2 YNNKEL (reference sequence). The CDR3 is made up of 14 amino acids. Written as DNA, the CDR3 is TGTGCCAGCAGCCAATTGAGGGCAAATAATGGCTACACCTTC. Its translation: CASSQLRANNGYTF.

The chain joins TRBV2 to TRBJ2-3, with D possibly being TRBD2 (6 bases). V lost 6 bases and J 2 bases, leaving 15 bases between the germline ends. Germline assignment: CDR1 SNHLY and CDR2 FYNNEI. The CDR3 loop spans 15 amino acids. CDR3 coding DNA: TGTGCCAGCAGGGGGACTTCCGCTCCCACAGATACGCAGTATTTT. Translated: CASRGTSAPTDTQYF.

V usage is TRBV27 and J usage is TRBJ1-2; D is ambiguous. V was shortened by 5 bases and J by 4 bases, with 17 bases between the two germline ends. In germline, CDR1 is MNHEY, CDR2 SMNVEV (reference sequence). This CDR3 has 15 amino acids. CDR3: CASSPDTSQVYGYTF. CDR3 DNA: TGTGCCAGCAGTCCAGACACAAGCCAAGTCTATGGCTACACCTTC.

This chain links TRBV29-1 with TRBJ2-7; 11 nucleotides line up with TRBD2. In germline, CDR1 is SQVTM, CDR2 ANQGSEA. V lost 4 bases and J lost 2; bases outside the gene matches: 1. CDR3 size: 13 residues. CDR3 coding DNA: TGCAGCGTTGCACTAGCGGGAGCCTACGAGCAGTACTTC. It codes for CSVALAGAYEQYF.

CDR3 loop: CSVGWDRGREQYF. DNA of the CDR3: TGCAGCGTGGGGTGGGACAGGGGGCGTGAGCAGTACTTC. The V gene is TRBV29-1, the J gene TRBJ2-7; 12 positions agree with TRBD1. V lost 6 bases to trimming and J lost 7 bases; unmatched junction nucleotides: 7. The germline gives CDR1 SQVTM, CDR2 ANQGSEA. The CDR3 covers 13 residues.

This clone was observed a few times. J is TRBJ2-7 and V is TRBV4-2; 9 bases agree with TRBD2. The V segment lost 4 bases and the J segment 4 bases; nucleotides outside the gene matches: 8. CDR1 is LGHNA and CDR2 is YNFKEQ in the germline V gene. The CDR3 is 15 amino acids. CDR3 sequence (DNA): TGTGCCAGCAGCCCGGAGACTAGCGGAGGATACGAGCAGTACTTC. As protein: CASSPETSGGYEQYF.

This clone came up a few times. V gene TRBV3-1 (or the pseudogene TRBV3-2) combines with J gene TRBJ1-1; 9 positions match TRBD1. The trim removed 0 bases at V and 4 bases at J, leaving 12 bases unmatched. The CDR3 spans 18 residues. Looked up from germline, CDR1 is LGHDT and CDR2 is YNNKEL (reference sequence). CDR3 DNA sequence: TGTGCCAGCAGCCAAGAAAGGTGGATGAGGGACAGGGCCACTGAAGCTTTCTTT. Its translation: CASSQERWMRDRATEAFF.

V is TRBV5-1 and J is TRBJ2-4, with TRBD2 matching 11 bases. Germline values: CDR1 SGHRS, CDR2 YFSETQ. The CDR3 covers 14 residues. With 4 bases clipped from V and 7 bases from J, the junction kept 4 bases outside the gene matches. In nucleotides, the CDR3 is TGCGCCAGCAGCCTGACTAGCGGGAACAACATTCAGTACTTC. Residues: CASSLTSGNNIQYF.

The chain employs TRBV7-2 and TRBJ1-2, with D tentatively TRBD1 (6 bases). This CDR3 spans 13 amino acids. The germline V and J ends were trimmed by 1 base and 8 bases, with 11 bases remaining between them. Germline assignment: CDR1 SGHTA and CDR2 FQGNSA. This CDR3 is CASSLGLTGGYTF. CDR3 bases: TGTGCCAGCAGCTTAGGTCTAACAGGGGGCTACACCTTC.

The chain recombines TRBV7-6 with TRBJ1-4; the match to TRBD1 covers 7 bases. The V gene end was trimmed by 5 bases and the J gene end by 8 bases; junction bases not matched to a gene: 8. The CDR3 runs to 14 residues. Germline loops: CDR1 SGHVS, CDR2 FNYEAQ. The CDR3 spells CASSMRQGREKLFF. The CDR3 nucleotides are TGTGCCAGCAGCATGCGACAGGGTCGGGAAAAACTGTTTTTT. The full variable domain, in which reference TRBV7-6 and TRBJ1-4 provide the parts outside the CDR3, is GAGVSQSPRYKVTKRGQDVALRCDPISGHVSLYWYRQALGQGPEFLTYFNYEAQQDKSGLPNDRFSAERPEGSISTLTIQRTEQRDSAMYRCASSMRQGREKLFFGSGTQLSVL.

The V gene is TRBV6-5, the J gene TRBJ1-1, with D possibly being TRBD1 (6 bases). V was shortened by 10 bases and J by 2 bases, with 17 bases between the two germline ends. There are 14 residues in the CDR3. Germline-derived CDR1 and CDR2 are MNHEY and SVGAGI. The CDR3 nucleotides read TGTGCCACCCACCGGGGACAAACAAACACTGAAGCTTTCTTT. As protein: CATHRGQTNTEAFF.

The chain combines TRBV7-3 with TRBJ1-1; D perhaps matches TRBD1 (5 bases). Germline loops: CDR1 SGHTA, CDR2 FQGTGA. The V and J ends lost 4 bases and 1 base respectively, with 10 bases between them. This CDR3 contains 14 residues. DNA of the CDR3: TGTGCCAGCAGCTCGGACACAACGAACACTGAAGCTTTCTTT. It codes for CASSSDTTNTEAFF.

Turning to this clone: At one end the junction does not follow the germline gene, possibly because of a read error. The chain is built from TRBV2 and TRBJ1-2, with D unresolved. The germline V gene encodes CDR1 SNHLY and CDR2 FYNNEI. The CDR3 extends over 14 amino acids. CDR3 bases: TGTGCCAGCAGACCCGGGTGGGAGGGCTCTCCTCCCCGCTTC. Translating it yields CASRPGWEGSPPRF.

V gene TRBV6-5 combines with J gene TRBJ2-1; 8 nucleotides line up with TRBD1. The CDR3 has 14 residues. Germline V gene sequence: CDR1 MNHEY, CDR2 SVGAGI. J gave up 1 base and V 6 bases, and 2 bases lay outside the gene matches. CDR3 nucleotides: TGTGCCAGCAGGACAGGGGTATCCTACAATGAGCAGTTCTTC. Translated, it gives CASRTGVSYNEQFF.

This sequence joins TRBV10-2 and TRBJ2-3; no definite D call. Trimming cost V 5 bases and J 3 bases, with 9 bases left between them. Germline values: CDR1 WSHSY, CDR2 SAAADI. CDR3 length equals 13 residues. The CDR3 DNA sequence: TGCGCCAGCAGTCAGGTTGGGACAGATACGCAGTATTTT. It is translated as CASSQVGTDTQYF.

This rearrangement joins TRBV30 to TRBJ2-3, with D perhaps TRBD1 (5 bases). The V gene's germline CDR1 is GTSNPN and CDR2 SVGIG (reference sequence). This CDR3 region has 13 residues. Deletions cut 0 bases from V and 3 bases from J, with 7 bases between. CDR3 sequence reads: CAWSVKGTDTQYF. CDR3 bases: TGTGCCTGGAGTGTCAAGGGGACAGATACGCAGTATTTT.